This T cell receptor beta chain was sequenced in a study of PD-L1 blockade in urothelial cancer (dated by TCRdb to 2016 to 2017). Study-wide context: All patients started therapy at some point between 2014 and 2016 and received atezolizumab 1,200 mg intravenously every 3 weeks. About 90% of the roughly 29 patients were identified as males with urothelial cancer of bladder origin, and a prior smoking history was reported by 18 of 29 patients. An ECOG performance status of 0 or 1 was recorded for the patients, and 0 to 3 prior chemotherapy regimens had been received by the patients. Blood samples were analyzed 3 weeks after the start of treatment (second dose) and 6 weeks after the start of treatment. Blood samples gave a median of about 130,000 T cells and 77,000 or so unique TCRs, with a median clonality of roughly 0.08. Somatic, immune and clinical correlates of response to PD-L1 blockade with atezolizumab in urothelial cancer were the focus of an exploratory multi-omic analysis. Pretreatment tumor samples, along with matched peripheral blood collected serially before and after atezolizumab treatment, underwent TCR sequencing. Progression-free survival longer than 6 months counted as durable clinical benefit, and TCR features were additionally tested against both progression-free and overall survival. Whole exome sequencing and RNA sequencing of pretreatment tumors were performed alongside TCR sequencing in the same patients. Durable clinical benefit was achieved by nine patients but not by the remaining 20. Pretreatment blood TCR-seq was available for around 29 patients, at least one posttreatment blood collection was obtained for 24 patients, and tumor TCR-seq was available for 24 patients. What the study reported, not specific to this receptor: Improved progression-free and overall survival was found to be associated with pretreatment peripheral blood TCR clonality below the median. Greater expansion of tumor-associated TCR clones in peripheral blood 3 weeks after the start of treatment was observed in patients with durable benefit (n of about 24, p = 0.022). Because the sample size was small (n ≈ 29) and many of the analyses were exploratory, the results are meant to be hypothesis-generating.

Each PCR received spiked-in synthetic TCR analog templates so that absolute template abundance could be estimated from read counts. TCRbeta CDR3 regions were amplified from genomic DNA with bias-controlled V and J gene primers using the immunoSEQ assay. Rearranged TCRbeta segments were sequenced at approximately 20X coverage. Processing in the source paper ran as follows. Clustering was used to correct sequencing errors, and CDR3s were annotated against IMGT so that V, D and J genes could be assigned. Only productive TCRbeta rearrangements were used in downstream analyses, excluding out-of-frame or stop-codon sequences. Clonality was calculated as one minus the Shannon entropy normalized by the log of the number of unique productive sequences. Fisher's exact test with Benjamini-Hochberg correction, using a cutoff of adjusted p below 0.01, was how clones that differed between time points or between blood and tumor were identified. Here the immuneACCESS table is served through TCRdb, limited to in-frame sequences with V and J called. Missing clones are a known gap in these copies; in checked studies unresolved V genes cover under half, and the rest lacks a known reason. Clonal size and the V and J genes are those of that table, whereas D and trimming came from the DNA. This sample comprises 75,000 to 95,000 clones, 90% to 95% of them detected only once. Clones ranked in the top ten supply 8% to 9.5% of the sample.

A cohort of approximately 31 patients with locally advanced or metastatic urothelial carcinoma, treated at Memorial Sloan Kettering on a trial protocol, was included. Peripheral blood mononuclear cells were collected pretreatment and during treatment, with between 1 and 8 total time points obtained per patient. The Qiagen DNeasy Blood extraction kit was used to purify genomic DNA from total PBMCs and tumor samples. Collected pretreatment and during treatment, PBMCs were isolated and stored as previously described. CDR1 and CDR2, per the germline V gene (reference sequence), are MNHEY and SMNVEV. The junction shows trimming of 3 bases on V and 15 bases on J, plus 24 bases between the germline ends. The CDR3 sequence holds 15 residues, the cysteine and phenylalanine included. Solely the CDR3 DNA is kept, with 45 bases framed from the first base. A word on this clone: The antigen it recognizes is unknown. No base quality information exists; no much larger clone differs at one position.

The chain is encoded by TRBV27 joined to TRBJ2-1; TRBD1 is perhaps the D gene, given 6 matching bases. The receptor comes from a man between 60 and 75 years old with urothelial cancer. The starting material was PBMCs, obtained around atezolizumab (anti-PD-L1) treatment. The CDR3 loop reads CASSLLGGSLGQPFF. Read as DNA, the sequence is TGTGCCAGCAGTTTGCTCGGTGGGTCGCTGGGACAACCGTTCTTC.